The present TCR beta chain was sequenced within a study of blood T cell repertoires in COVID-19. Study-wide background: Samples came from the United States, Italy and Spain, spanning acute and convalescent COVID-19.

Only in-frame clones appear in the TCRdb table, and some are missing; sequencing was by immunoSEQ multiplex PCR. Altogether roughly 40,000 clones are present, 73% being singletons, with the ten largest covering 50% to 75%. CDR3 size: 15 residues. Germline CDR1 reads SGHVS; CDR2 reads FQNEAQ. V shed 5 bases and J shed 1 base, with 14 bases lying between them. The chain employs TRBV7-8 and TRBJ1-2; D call uncertain. This sequence was found in an elderly man with acute or convalescent COVID-19. The sequencing sample was made of peripheral blood. DNA of the CDR3: TGTGCCAGCAGCGGAAGAGAAGGGAGTAACTATGGCTACACCTTC. Translated, it gives CASSGREGSNYGYTF. Based on the CDR3 plus reference TRBV7-8 and TRBJ1-2, the full variable domain is GAGVSQSPRYKVAKRGQDVALRCDPISGHVSLFWYQQALGQGPEFLTYFQNEAQLDKSGLPSDRFFAERPEGSVSTLKIQRTQQEDSAVYLCASSGREGSNYGYTFGSGTRLTVV.